A selection of T cell receptor beta chains follows, all from one sample in a study of T cell repertoires in cytomegalovirus infection. TCRdb passed the reads through MiXCR, listing each CDR3 protein once. The sample contains approximately 110,000 distinct CDR3 sequences, 32% of which appear only once. Their target antigens are unknown. This material consisted of CD8+ T cells from cultured PBMCs, taken from culture after CMV antigen stimulation. All receptors come from a human donor in good health (CMV status not recorded). Some clones in this sample may be carry-over from other donors' samples. Both conserved end residues are part of each CDR3. Size values are once, few and many counts, or a class for expanded clones, and some rows have none.

size: few
J: TRBJ1-4
V: TRBV4-3
CDR3: CASSQDGAGGVEKLFF

size: few
J: TRBJ2-3
V: TRBV7-2
CDR3: CASSLLNRGDTDTQYF

size: -
J: TRBJ2-7
V: TRBV7-2
CDR3: CASSLEPGGSYEQYF

size: many
J: TRBJ2-5
V: TRBV7-2
CDR3: CASSPEGGRGYQETQYF

size: -
J: TRBJ2-7
V: TRBV27
CDR3: CASSVDRTGDEQYF

size: few
J: TRBJ2-2
V: TRBV6-2/TRBV6-3
CDR3: CASSYIEVPTGELFF

size: few
J: TRBJ2-1
V: TRBV6-1
CDR3: CASTRGSSYNEQFF

size: -
J: TRBJ2-3
V: TRBV2
CDR3: CASSAGQSSADTQYF

size: few
J: TRBJ2-3
V: TRBV6-1
CDR3: CASSEDDGRTDTQYF

size: few
J: TRBJ2-7
V: TRBV28
CDR3: CASSLWTPNSYEQYF

size: many
J: TRBJ2-1
V: TRBV6-1
CDR3: CASSEADGDSVLRYNEQFF

size: -
J: TRBJ2-1
V: TRBV27
CDR3: CASSLSGQSSYNEQFF

size: few
J: TRBJ2-3
V: TRBV7-6
CDR3: CASSLGSGAGTDTQYF

size: -
J: TRBJ2-3
V: TRBV10-3
CDR3: CAISDPSGGRGDTQYF

size: -
J: TRBJ2-7
V: TRBV6-2/TRBV6-3
CDR3: CASTRAPPYEQYF

size: -
J: TRBJ1-6
V: TRBV3-1
CDR3: CASSQPTTGTDSSYNSPLHF

size: few
J: TRBJ1-4
V: TRBV27
CDR3: CASSDGTAFNEKLFF

size: -
J: TRBJ2-1
V: TRBV6-1
CDR3: CASSDFNIEYNEQFF

size: -
J: TRBJ1-3
V: TRBV29-1
CDR3: CSVDDRPSGNTIYF

size: many
J: TRBJ2-7
V: TRBV5-4
CDR3: CASSLDGGSSYEQYF

size: few
J: TRBJ1-4
V: TRBV4-1
CDR3: CASGTGSEKLFF

size: few
J: TRBJ2-3
V: TRBV19
CDR3: CASSIELGTSAGTDTQYF

size: -
J: TRBJ2-1
V: TRBV12-3/TRBV12-4
CDR3: CASSFLQLSSYNEQFF

size: -
J: TRBJ1-6
V: TRBV4-1
CDR3: CASSHPGSSYNSPLHF